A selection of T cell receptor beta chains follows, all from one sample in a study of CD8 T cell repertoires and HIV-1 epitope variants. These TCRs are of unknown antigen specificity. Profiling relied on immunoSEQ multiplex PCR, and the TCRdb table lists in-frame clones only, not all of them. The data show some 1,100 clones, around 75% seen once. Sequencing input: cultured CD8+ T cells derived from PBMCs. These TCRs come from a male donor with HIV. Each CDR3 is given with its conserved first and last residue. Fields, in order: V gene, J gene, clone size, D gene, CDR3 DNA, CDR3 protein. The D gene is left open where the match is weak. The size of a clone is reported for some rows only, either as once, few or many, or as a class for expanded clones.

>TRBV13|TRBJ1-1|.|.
TGTGCCAGCAGCCCCGAGGGGGGAAAGACTGAAGCTTTCTTT
CASSPEGGKTEAFF
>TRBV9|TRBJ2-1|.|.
TGTGCCAGCAGCGTCCGTTCTCAAACCGAGCAGTTCTTC
CASSVRSQTEQFF
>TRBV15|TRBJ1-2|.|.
TGTGCCACCAGCAGTCGGATCCTGGATGGCTACACCTTC
CATSSRILDGYTF
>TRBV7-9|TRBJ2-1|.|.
TGTGCCAGCAGCTTAGTAGCTGACCCAAACAATGAGCAGTTCTTC
CASSLVADPNNEQFF
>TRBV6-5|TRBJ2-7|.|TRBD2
TGTGCCAGCAGTTACTATAGCGGGGGGGCGGATTTGGACTTC
CASSYYSGGADLDF
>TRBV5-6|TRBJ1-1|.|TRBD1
TGTGCCAGCAGCTTGGGGACAGGCTTCACTGAAGCTTTCTTT
CASSLGTGFTEAFF
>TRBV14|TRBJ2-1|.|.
TGTGCCAGCCGAGGGGGGGCATCCTACAATGAGCAGTTCTTC
CASRGGASYNEQFF
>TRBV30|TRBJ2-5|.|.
TGTGCCTGGAGTGTAGTCGAATTACAAGAGACCCAGTACTTC
CAWSVVELQETQYF
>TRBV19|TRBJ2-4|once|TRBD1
TGTGCCAGTAGTCCGGGACAGGGGAACATTCAGTACTTC
CASSPGQGNIQYF
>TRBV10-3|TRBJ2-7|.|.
TGTGCCATCAGTGAGTCCCTCTACGAGCAGTACTTC
CAISESLYEQYF
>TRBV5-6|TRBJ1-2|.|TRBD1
TGTGCCAGCAGCTTGGGGGACAGCGTTTGGGGCTACACCTTC
CASSLGDSVWGYTF
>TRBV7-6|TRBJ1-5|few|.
TGTGCCAGCAGCTTAGACGGGAATCAGCCCCAGCATTTT
CASSLDGNQPQHF
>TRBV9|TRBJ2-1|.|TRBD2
TGTGCCAGCAGCGGGGCCGGGACTACCCTTGGGGAGCAGTTCTTC
CASSGAGTTLGEQFF
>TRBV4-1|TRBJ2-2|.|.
TGCGCCAGCAGCCAAGATGGGAACACCGGGGAGCTGTTTTTT
CASSQDGNTGELFF
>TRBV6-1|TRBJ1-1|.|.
TGTGCCAGCACCTCAGGGTACACTGAAGCTTTCTTT
CASTSGYTEAFF
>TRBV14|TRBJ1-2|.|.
TGTGCCAGCAGCCAGATCGACAGGACGTATGGCTACACCTTC
CASSQIDRTYGYTF
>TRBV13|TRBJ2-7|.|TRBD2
TGTGCCAGCAGCCCAGAGGGGACTAGGGGTACACCATCCTACGAGCAGTACTTC
CASSPEGTRGTPSYEQYF
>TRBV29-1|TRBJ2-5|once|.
TGCAGCGTGAGGTCCCCGTACCAAGAGACCCAGTACTTC
CSVRSPYQETQYF
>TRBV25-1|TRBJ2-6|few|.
TGTGCCAGCAGTGAGCTCAATGGACAAAGTCGGGCCAACGTCCTGACTTTC
CASSELNGQSRANVLTF
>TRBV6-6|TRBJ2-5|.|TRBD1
TGTGCCAGCAGTCAGGGACAGGGGGCGTTTTCCGAGACCCAGTACTTC
CASSQGQGAFSETQYF
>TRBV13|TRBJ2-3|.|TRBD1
TGTGCCAGCAGCTTAAGGGACAGGGCCACAGATACGCAGTATTTT
CASSLRDRATDTQYF
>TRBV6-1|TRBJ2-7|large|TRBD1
TGTGCCAGCAGACAGGGGGCTTCCTCCTACGAGCAGTACTTC
CASRQGASSYEQYF
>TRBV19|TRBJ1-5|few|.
TGTGCCAGTAGTATTGGATTGCAGACTAATCAGCCCCAGCATTTT
CASSIGLQTNQPQHF
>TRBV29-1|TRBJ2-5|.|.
TGCAGCGTTGACGCCGGGACGCACCAAGAGACCCAGTACTTC
CSVDAGTHQETQYF
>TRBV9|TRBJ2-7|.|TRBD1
TGTGCCAGCAGCGTATCGGGACAGGGGACCCACGAGCAGTACTTC
CASSVSGQGTHEQYF
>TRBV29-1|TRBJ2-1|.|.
TGCAGCGCCCTCACAGGGATCTCCTACAATGAGCAGTTCTTC
CSALTGISYNEQFF
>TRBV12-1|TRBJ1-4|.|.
TGTGCCAGCAGCTTTGGCGGACCGAACCCAGCAACTAATGAAAAACTGTTTTTT
CASSFGGPNPATNEKLFF
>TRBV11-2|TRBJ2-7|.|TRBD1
TGTGCCAGCAGCTTAGGGGACAGGGGTTACGAGCAGTACTTC
CASSLGDRGYEQYF
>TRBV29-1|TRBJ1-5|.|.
TGCGCAGGGCAGGAGGTCGATCAGCCCCAGCATTTT
CAGQEVDQPQHF
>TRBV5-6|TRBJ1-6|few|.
TGTGCCAGCAGCTTCCTCCAGGGCGTGAATTCACCCCTCCACTTT
CASSFLQGVNSPLHF
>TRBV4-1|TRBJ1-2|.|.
TGCGCCAGCAGCCAAGATAGGGACTATGGCTACACCTTC
CASSQDRDYGYTF
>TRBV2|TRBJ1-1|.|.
TGTGCCAGCAGCCAGGGGAACACTGAAGCTTTCTTT
CASSQGNTEAFF
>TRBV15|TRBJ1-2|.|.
TGTGCCACCAGCGGCGGGACTTCGGATTTGTATGGCTACACCTTC
CATSGGTSDLYGYTF
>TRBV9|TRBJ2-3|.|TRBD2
TGTGCCAGCAGCGCCTCCGGGACTAGTCAAACAGATACGCAGTATTTT
CASSASGTSQTDTQYF
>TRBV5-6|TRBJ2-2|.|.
TGTGCCAGCAGCCTAACAGGGACGAACACCGGGGAGCTGTTTTTT
CASSLTGTNTGELFF
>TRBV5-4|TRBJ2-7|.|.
TGTGCCAGCAGCTTCCAGGGGGGATCCGAGCAGTACTTC
CASSFQGGSEQYF
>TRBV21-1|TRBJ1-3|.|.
TGTGCCAGCAGCAAATTCAGGACAGCTGGAAACACCATATATTTT
CASSKFRTAGNTIYF
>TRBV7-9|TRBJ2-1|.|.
TGTGCCAGCAGCCTCCGGGCCGATGTTTACAATGAGCAGTTCTTC
CASSLRADVYNEQFF
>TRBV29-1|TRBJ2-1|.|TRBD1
TGCAGCGCTTTTGAGGGGGCGGTCAATGAGCAGTTCTTC
CSAFEGAVNEQFF
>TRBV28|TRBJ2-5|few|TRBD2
TGTGCCAGCAGTTGGACTAGCGGGAAAGAGACCCAGTACTTC
CASSWTSGKETQYF
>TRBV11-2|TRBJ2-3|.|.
TGTGCCAGCAGCCGAATTCGGGACTCCACAGATACGCAGTATTTT
CASSRIRDSTDTQYF
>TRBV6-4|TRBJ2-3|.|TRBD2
TGTGCCAGCAGTGACGCGACTAGCGGGGGGTCAGATACGCAGTATTTT
CASSDATSGGSDTQYF
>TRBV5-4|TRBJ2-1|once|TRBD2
TGTGCCAGCAGCTTAGGTGGGAGGGATGAGCAGTTCTTC
CASSLGGRDEQFF
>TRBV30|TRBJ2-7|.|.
TGTGCCTGGAGTGTAGGCGGGATTCCCGAGCAGTACTTC
CAWSVGGIPEQYF
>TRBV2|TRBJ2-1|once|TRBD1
TGTGCCAGCAGACTAACAGGGGACTACAATGAGCAGTTCTTC
CASRLTGDYNEQFF
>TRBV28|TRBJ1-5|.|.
TGTGCCAGCAGTTTAGTGGATCTTAGGGCCCAGCATTTT
CASSLVDLRAQHF
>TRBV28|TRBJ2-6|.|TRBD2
TGTGCCAGCAGTTCCCTAACTAGCGGGCGTTCCTCTGGGGCCAACGTCCTGACTTTC
CASSSLTSGRSSGANVLTF
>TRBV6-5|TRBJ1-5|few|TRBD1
TGTGCCAGCAGCGGGACAGGGGGTAGTCAGCCCCAGCATTTT
CASSGTGGSQPQHF
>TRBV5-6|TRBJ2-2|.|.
TGTGCCAGCAGCTTTGGGACACCTTCCGGGGAGCTGTTTTTT
CASSFGTPSGELFF
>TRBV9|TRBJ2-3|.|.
TGTGCCAGCAGCGCTTCAGGGGATACGCAGTATTTT
CASSASGDTQYF
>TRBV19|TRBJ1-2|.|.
TGTGCCAGTAGTATAGATCACAGGGCCGGCTACACCTTC
CASSIDHRAGYTF
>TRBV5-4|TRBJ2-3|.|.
TGTGCCAGCAGCTTCGGAGGGGGCGCAGATACGCAGTATTTT
CASSFGGGADTQYF
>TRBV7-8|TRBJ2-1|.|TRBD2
TGTGCCAGCAGCTCTAGCTTCTGGACTAGCGTAAACAATGAGCAGTTCTTC
CASSSSFWTSVNNEQFF
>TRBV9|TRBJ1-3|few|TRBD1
TGTGCCAGCAGCGTCTGGACAGGGGGCCCTGGAAACACCATATATTTT
CASSVWTGGPGNTIYF
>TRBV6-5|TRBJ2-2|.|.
TGTGCCAGCAGTTACTCGCTCAGGGCCACCGGGGAGCTGTTTTTT
CASSYSLRATGELFF
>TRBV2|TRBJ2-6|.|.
TGTGCCAGCACCCCCTTCGACTCTGGGGCCAACGTCCTGACTTTC
CASTPFDSGANVLTF
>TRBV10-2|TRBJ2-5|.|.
TGCGCCAGCAGTATAGGAGGGGCCCGGGAGACCCAGTACTTC
CASSIGGARETQYF
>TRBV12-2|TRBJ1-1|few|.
TGTGCAAGTTCGGCGCGGGCTTTCTTT
CASSARAFF
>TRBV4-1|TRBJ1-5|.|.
TGCGCCAGCAGCCAAGATAAGCCCCAGCATTTT
CASSQDKPQHF
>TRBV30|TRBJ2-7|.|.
TGTGCCTGGAGTGCACCCCCTAGGGAGCAGTACTTC
CAWSAPPREQYF